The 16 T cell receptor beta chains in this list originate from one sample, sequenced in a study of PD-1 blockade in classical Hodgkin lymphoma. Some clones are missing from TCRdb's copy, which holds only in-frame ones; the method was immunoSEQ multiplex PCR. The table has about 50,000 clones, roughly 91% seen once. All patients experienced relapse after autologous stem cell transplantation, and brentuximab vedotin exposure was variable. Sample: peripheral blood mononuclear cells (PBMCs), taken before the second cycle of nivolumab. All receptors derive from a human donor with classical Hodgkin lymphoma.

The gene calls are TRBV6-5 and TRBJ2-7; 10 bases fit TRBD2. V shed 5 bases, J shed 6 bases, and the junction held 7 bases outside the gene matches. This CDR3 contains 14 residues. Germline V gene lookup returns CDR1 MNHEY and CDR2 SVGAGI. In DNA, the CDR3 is TGTGCCAGCAGTCCAGCTAGCGGGGGAGGCGAGCAGTACTTC. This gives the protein CASSPASGGGEQYF.

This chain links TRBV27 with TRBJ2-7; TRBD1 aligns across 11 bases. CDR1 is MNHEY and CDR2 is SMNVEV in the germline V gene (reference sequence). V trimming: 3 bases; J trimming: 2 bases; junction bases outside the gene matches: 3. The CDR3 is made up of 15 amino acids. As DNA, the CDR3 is TGTGCCAGCAGTTTTGGGACAGGGGGTCCCTACGAGCAGTACTTC. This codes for CASSFGTGGPYEQYF.

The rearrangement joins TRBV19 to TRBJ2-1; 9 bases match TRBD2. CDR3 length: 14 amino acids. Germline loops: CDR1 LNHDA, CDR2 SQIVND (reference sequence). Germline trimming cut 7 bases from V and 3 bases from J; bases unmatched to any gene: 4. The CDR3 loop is CASNGGGGYNEQFF. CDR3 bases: TGTGCCAGTAACGGCGGGGGGGGCTACAATGAGCAGTTCTTC.

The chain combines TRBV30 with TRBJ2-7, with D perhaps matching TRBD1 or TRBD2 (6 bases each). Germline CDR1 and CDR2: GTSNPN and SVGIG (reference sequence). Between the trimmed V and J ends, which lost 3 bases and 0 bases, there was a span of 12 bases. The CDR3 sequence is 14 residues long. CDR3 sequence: CAWSFGGVSYEQYF. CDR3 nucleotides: TGTGCCTGGAGCTTCGGGGGCGTCTCCTACGAGCAGTACTTC.

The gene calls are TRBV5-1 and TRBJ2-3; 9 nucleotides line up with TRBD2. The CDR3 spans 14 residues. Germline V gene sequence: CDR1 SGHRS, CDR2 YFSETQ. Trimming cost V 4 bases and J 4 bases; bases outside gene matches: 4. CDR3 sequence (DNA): TGCGCCAGCAGCGGACTAGCGAACGCAGATACGCAGTATTTT. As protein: CASSGLANADTQYF.

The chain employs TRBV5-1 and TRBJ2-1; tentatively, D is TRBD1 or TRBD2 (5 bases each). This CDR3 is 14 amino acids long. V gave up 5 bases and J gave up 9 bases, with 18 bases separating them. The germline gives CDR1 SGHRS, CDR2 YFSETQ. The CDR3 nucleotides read TGCGCCAGCAGGTCTATGTTAGGGGCGGGTGAGCAGTTCTTC. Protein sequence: CASRSMLGAGEQFF.

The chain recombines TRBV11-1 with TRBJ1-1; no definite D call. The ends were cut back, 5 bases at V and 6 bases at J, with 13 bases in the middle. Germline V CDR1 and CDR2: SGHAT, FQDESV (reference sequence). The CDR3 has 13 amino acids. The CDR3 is CASSLEGMAEAFF. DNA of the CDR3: TGTGCCAGCAGCCTCGAAGGGATGGCTGAAGCTTTCTTT. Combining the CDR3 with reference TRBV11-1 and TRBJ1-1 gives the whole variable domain EAEVAQSPRYKITEKSQAVAFWCDPISGHATLYWYRQILGQGPELLVQFQDESVVDDSQLPKDRFSAERLKGVDSTLKIQPAELGDSAMYLCASSLEGMAEAFFGQGTRLTVV.

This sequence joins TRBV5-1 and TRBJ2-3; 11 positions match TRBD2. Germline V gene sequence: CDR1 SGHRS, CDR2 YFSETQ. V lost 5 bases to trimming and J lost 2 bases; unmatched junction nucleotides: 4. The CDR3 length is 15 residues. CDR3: CASRTSGDPTDTQYF. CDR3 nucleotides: TGCGCCAGCAGGACTAGCGGGGACCCCACAGATACGCAGTATTTT.

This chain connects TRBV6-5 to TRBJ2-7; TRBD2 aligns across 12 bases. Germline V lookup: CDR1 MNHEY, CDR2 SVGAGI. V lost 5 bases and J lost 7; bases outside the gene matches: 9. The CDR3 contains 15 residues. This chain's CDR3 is CASSTLAGGGREQYF. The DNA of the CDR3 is TGTGCCAGCAGTACCCTAGCGGGGGGGGGCCGGGAGCAGTACTTC.

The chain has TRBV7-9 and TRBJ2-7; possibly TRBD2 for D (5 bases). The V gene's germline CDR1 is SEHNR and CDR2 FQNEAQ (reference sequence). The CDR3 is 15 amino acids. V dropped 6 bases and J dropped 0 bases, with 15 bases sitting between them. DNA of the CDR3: TGTGCCAGCAGTACCCCCACGGGGTACTCCTACGAGCAGTACTTC. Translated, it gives CASSTPTGYSYEQYF. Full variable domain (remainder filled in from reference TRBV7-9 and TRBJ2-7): DTGVSQNPRHKITKRGQNVTFRCDPISEHNRLYWYRQTLGQGPEFLTYFQNEAQLEKSRLLSDRFSAERPKGSFSTLEIQRTEQGDSAMYLCASSTPTGYSYEQYFGPGTRLTVT.

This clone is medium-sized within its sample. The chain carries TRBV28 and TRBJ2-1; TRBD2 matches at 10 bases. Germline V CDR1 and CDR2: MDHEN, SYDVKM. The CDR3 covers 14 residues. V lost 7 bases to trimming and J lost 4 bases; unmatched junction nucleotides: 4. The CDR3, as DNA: TGTGCCAGCATTTTGACTAGCGGGTACAATGAGCAGTTCTTC. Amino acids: CASILTSGYNEQFF.

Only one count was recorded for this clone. In nucleotides, the CDR3 is TGTGCCAGCAGCGGCCGGGACGCCTTTGGGGAGCAGTTCTTC. Translation gives CASSGRDAFGEQFF. This chain links TRBV6-6 with TRBJ2-1; D possibly uses TRBD1 or TRBD2 (5 bases each). Per the germline V gene, CDR1 is MNHNY and CDR2 is SVGAGI (reference sequence). Trimming removed 6 bases from V and 10 bases from J, with 19 bases in between. The CDR3 covers 14 residues.

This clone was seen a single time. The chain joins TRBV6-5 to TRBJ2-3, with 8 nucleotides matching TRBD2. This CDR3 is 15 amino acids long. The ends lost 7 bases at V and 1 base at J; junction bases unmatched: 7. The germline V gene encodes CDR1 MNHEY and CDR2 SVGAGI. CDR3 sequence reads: CASTGGGLGTDTQYF. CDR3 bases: TGTGCCAGCACGGGCGGGGGGCTAGGCACAGATACGCAGTATTTT.

The CDR3 region has the DNA TGTGCCAGCAGTTTTCCCGGGACGAATGAGCAGTTCTTC. This gives the protein CASSFPGTNEQFF. V and J are TRBV27 and TRBJ2-1; tentatively, D is TRBD1 or TRBD2 (5 bases each). Deletions cut 3 bases from V and 7 bases from J, with 10 bases between. From germline, CDR1 is MNHEY and CDR2 SMNVEV (reference sequence). There are 13 residues in the CDR3.

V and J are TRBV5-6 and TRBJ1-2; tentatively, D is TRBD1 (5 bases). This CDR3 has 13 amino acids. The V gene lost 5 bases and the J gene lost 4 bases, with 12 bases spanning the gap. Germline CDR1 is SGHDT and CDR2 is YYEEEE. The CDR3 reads CASREVGAYGYTF. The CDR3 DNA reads TGTGCCAGCAGGGAGGTCGGGGCCTATGGCTACACCTTC.

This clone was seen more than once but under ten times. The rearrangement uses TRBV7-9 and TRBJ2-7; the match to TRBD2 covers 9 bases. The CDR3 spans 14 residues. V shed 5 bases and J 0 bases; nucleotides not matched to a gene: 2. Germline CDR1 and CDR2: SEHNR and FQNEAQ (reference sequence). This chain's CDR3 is CASSVSGSSYEQYF. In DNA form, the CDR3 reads TGTGCCAGCAGCGTTAGCGGGAGCTCCTACGAGCAGTACTTC. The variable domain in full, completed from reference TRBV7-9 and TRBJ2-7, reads DTGVSQNPRHKITKRGQNVTFRCDPISEHNRLYWYRQTLGQGPEFLTYFQNEAQLEKSRLLSDRFSAERPKGSFSTLEIQRTEQGDSAMYLCASSVSGSSYEQYFGPGTRLTVT.